A selection of T cell receptor beta chains follows, all from one sample in a study of blood T cell repertoires in COVID-19. Data came from immunoSEQ multiplex PCR; TCRdb stores just in-frame clones and leaves some out. Here the sample spans 310,000 or so clones, over 75% being singletons. The source material was PBMCs or T cells enriched from blood (not recorded which). Every receptor here comes from a woman aged 30 to 39 who had recovered from COVID-19. CDR3s include the opening cysteine and the closing phenylalanine or tryptophan. D genes are given only for firm matches. For some rows the clone size is stated as once, few or many, or as a class when expanded; others skip it.

D gene: TRBD2
V gene: TRBV19
clone size: -
J gene: TRBJ2-5
CDR3 protein: CASSMLAGRPSRETQYF
CDR3 DNA: TGTGCCAGTAGTATGCTAGCGGGACGCCCGTCCCGAGAGACCCAGTACTTC

D gene: TRBD2
V gene: TRBV7-9
clone size: -
J gene: TRBJ2-7
CDR3 protein: CASSPPGLAGTSYEQYF
CDR3 DNA: TGTGCCAGCAGCCCACCCGGACTAGCGGGGACCTCCTACGAGCAGTACTTC

D gene: -
V gene: TRBV30
clone size: -
J gene: TRBJ2-5
CDR3 protein: CAWSEGGEETQYF
CDR3 DNA: TGTGCCTGGAGTGAAGGGGGGGAAGAGACCCAGTACTTC

D gene: TRBD1
V gene: TRBV4-3
clone size: -
J gene: TRBJ2-1
CDR3 protein: CASSPVGQGAYNEQFF
CDR3 DNA: TGCGCCAGCAGCCCCGTCGGACAGGGGGCCTACAATGAGCAGTTCTTC

D gene: -
V gene: TRBV30
clone size: -
J gene: TRBJ1-4
CDR3 protein: CAWSVNGEKLFF
CDR3 DNA: TGTGCCTGGAGTGTAAACGGGGAAAAACTGTTTTTT

D gene: TRBD1
V gene: TRBV5-8
clone size: -
J gene: TRBJ2-3
CDR3 protein: CASSLGDRGRNTQYF
CDR3 DNA: TGTGCCAGCTCCCTGGGGGACAGGGGGCGTAATACGCAGTATTTT

D gene: -
V gene: TRBV28
clone size: -
J gene: TRBJ1-5
CDR3 protein: CASTGHVLDSNQPQHF
CDR3 DNA: TGTGCCAGCACGGGACACGTATTAGATAGCAATCAGCCCCAGCATTTT

D gene: TRBD1
V gene: TRBV18
clone size: -
J gene: TRBJ1-4
CDR3 protein: CASSRTGVGEKLFF
CDR3 DNA: TGTGCCAGCTCACGGACAGGGGTCGGGGAAAAACTGTTTTTT

D gene: TRBD1
V gene: TRBV9
clone size: -
J gene: TRBJ1-2
CDR3 protein: CASSVGQGAHGYTF
CDR3 DNA: TGTGCCAGCAGCGTAGGACAGGGGGCGCATGGCTACACCTTC

D gene: -
V gene: TRBV2
clone size: -
J gene: TRBJ1-1
CDR3 protein: CASSDSSEAFF
CDR3 DNA: TGTGCCAGCAGTGACAGTTCTGAAGCTTTCTTT

D gene: -
V gene: TRBV5-6
clone size: -
J gene: TRBJ1-5
CDR3 protein: CASSLSRGWNQPQHF
CDR3 DNA: TGTGCCAGCAGCTTGTCCCGGGGTTGGAATCAGCCCCAGCATTTT

D gene: TRBD1
V gene: TRBV19
clone size: -
J gene: TRBJ1-2
CDR3 protein: CASSRFGQGEGGGYTF
CDR3 DNA: TGTGCCAGTAGCCGATTTGGACAGGGGGAAGGGGGCGGCTACACCTTC

D gene: -
V gene: TRBV7-2
clone size: -
J gene: TRBJ1-2
CDR3 protein: CASSFTETAVYGYTF
CDR3 DNA: TGTGCCAGCAGCTTCACCGAGACAGCCGTCTATGGCTACACCTTC

D gene: TRBD2
V gene: TRBV5-4
clone size: -
J gene: TRBJ2-7
CDR3 protein: CASGEVGGRAYEQYF
CDR3 DNA: TGTGCCAGCGGTGAGGTCGGCGGGAGGGCCTACGAGCAGTACTTC

D gene: TRBD2
V gene: TRBV7-2
clone size: -
J gene: TRBJ2-1
CDR3 protein: CASSFTGTSGRGEQFF
CDR3 DNA: TGTGCCAGCAGCTTCACCGGGACTAGCGGGAGAGGGGAGCAGTTCTTC

D gene: TRBD2
V gene: TRBV28
clone size: once
J gene: TRBJ2-7
CDR3 protein: CASSFWREGDEQYF
CDR3 DNA: TGTGCCAGCAGTTTCTGGAGGGAGGGCGACGAGCAGTACTTC

D gene: TRBD2
V gene: TRBV6-5
clone size: -
J gene: TRBJ2-1
CDR3 protein: CASTGTSGINEQFF
CDR3 DNA: TGTGCCTCAACCGGGACTAGCGGGATCAATGAGCAGTTCTTC

D gene: -
V gene: TRBV5-1
clone size: -
J gene: TRBJ2-3
CDR3 protein: CASRFDTSTDTQYF
CDR3 DNA: TGCGCCAGCAGATTCGACACTAGCACAGATACGCAGTATTTT

D gene: TRBD2
V gene: TRBV3-1/TRBV3-2
clone size: -
J gene: TRBJ2-6
CDR3 protein: CASSQETGGPFSGANVLTF
CDR3 DNA: TGTGCCAGCAGCCAAGAGACGGGAGGGCCCTTCTCTGGGGCCAACGTCCTGACTTTC

D gene: -
V gene: TRBV2
clone size: -
J gene: TRBJ2-3
CDR3 protein: CASSEVQGTDTQYF
CDR3 DNA: TGTGCCAGCAGTGAAGTTCAGGGCACAGATACGCAGTATTTT

D gene: -
V gene: TRBV4-1
clone size: -
J gene: TRBJ1-5
CDR3 protein: CASSQGHSLGGQPQHF
CDR3 DNA: TGCGCCAGCAGCCAAGGACATTCCTTAGGTGGTCAGCCCCAGCATTTT

D gene: -
V gene: TRBV30
clone size: -
J gene: TRBJ1-1
CDR3 protein: CAWTLGGLNTEAFF
CDR3 DNA: TGTGCCTGGACCCTCGGGGGGCTGAACACTGAAGCTTTCTTT

D gene: -
V gene: TRBV4-3
clone size: -
J gene: TRBJ1-4
CDR3 protein: CASSQDQESNEKLFF
CDR3 DNA: TGCGCCAGCAGCCAAGATCAAGAGTCTAATGAAAAACTGTTTTTT

D gene: TRBD2
V gene: TRBV11-2
clone size: -
J gene: TRBJ2-5
CDR3 protein: CASSDGTSGVSGETQYF
CDR3 DNA: TGTGCCAGCAGCGACGGGACTAGCGGGGTCTCGGGGGAGACCCAGTACTTC

D gene: -
V gene: TRBV27
clone size: -
J gene: TRBJ2-2
CDR3 protein: CASSLNTGELFF
CDR3 DNA: TGTGCCAGCAGCCTGAACACCGGGGAGCTGTTTTTT

D gene: -
V gene: TRBV6-5
clone size: -
J gene: TRBJ1-5
CDR3 protein: CASSLRGIGNQPQHF
CDR3 DNA: TGTGCCAGCAGTTTACGGGGTATTGGCAATCAGCCCCAGCATTTT

D gene: TRBD2
V gene: TRBV20-1
clone size: -
J gene: TRBJ2-7
CDR3 protein: CSASPSGSSYEQYF
CDR3 DNA: TGCAGTGCTAGTCCTAGCGGGAGCTCCTACGAGCAGTACTTC

D gene: -
V gene: TRBV18
clone size: -
J gene: TRBJ1-1
CDR3 protein: CASSPRAPNTEAFF
CDR3 DNA: TGTGCCAGCTCACCGCGGGCCCCAAACACTGAAGCTTTCTTT

D gene: -
V gene: TRBV24-1
clone size: few
J gene: TRBJ2-7
CDR3 protein: CATSETGREQYF
CDR3 DNA: TGTGCCACCAGTGAAACTGGGAGAGAGCAGTACTTC

D gene: TRBD1
V gene: TRBV30
clone size: -
J gene: TRBJ2-3
CDR3 protein: CAWSTRTRTGGHMHIDTQYF
CDR3 DNA: TGTGCCTGGAGTACCCGAACCAGGACAGGGGGACATATGCACATTGATACGCAGTATTTT

D gene: -
V gene: TRBV5-6
clone size: -
J gene: TRBJ1-5
CDR3 protein: CASSAGFGNQPQHF
CDR3 DNA: TGTGCCAGCTCAGCAGGCTTTGGCAATCAGCCCCAGCATTTT

D gene: TRBD1
V gene: TRBV19
clone size: -
J gene: TRBJ1-5
CDR3 protein: CASSGYGTGTAQPQHF
CDR3 DNA: TGTGCCAGTAGTGGATACGGGACAGGGACGGCTCAGCCCCAGCATTTT

D gene: TRBD1
V gene: TRBV6-5
clone size: -
J gene: TRBJ2-7
CDR3 protein: CASSYSRDRTYEQYF
CDR3 DNA: TGTGCCAGCAGTTACTCGAGGGACAGGACCTACGAGCAGTACTTC

D gene: TRBD2
V gene: TRBV3-1/TRBV3-2
clone size: -
J gene: TRBJ2-1
CDR3 protein: CASSQDGTRQYGQFF
CDR3 DNA: TGTGCCAGCAGCCAAGATGGGACTAGGCAATACGGGCAGTTCTTC

D gene: TRBD2
V gene: TRBV4-1
clone size: -
J gene: TRBJ2-5
CDR3 protein: CASSQVTLAGEGRETQYF
CDR3 DNA: TGCGCCAGCAGCCAAGTAACTCTAGCGGGAGAGGGTAGGGAGACCCAGTACTTC

D gene: TRBD2
V gene: TRBV6-5
clone size: -
J gene: TRBJ2-1
CDR3 protein: CASSRGLAGNEQFF
CDR3 DNA: TGTGCCAGCAGTAGAGGACTAGCGGGAAATGAGCAGTTCTTC

D gene: -
V gene: TRBV5-4
clone size: -
J gene: TRBJ2-7
CDR3 protein: CASSLGGRSYEQYF
CDR3 DNA: TGTGCCAGCAGCTTGGGCGGCAGATCCTACGAGCAGTACTTC

D gene: -
V gene: TRBV19
clone size: -
J gene: TRBJ2-7
CDR3 protein: CASSPLWAYF
CDR3 DNA: TGTGCCAGTAGTCCCCTTTGGGCCTACTTC

D gene: -
V gene: TRBV30
clone size: -
J gene: TRBJ2-2
CDR3 protein: CAWSWAENTGELFF
CDR3 DNA: TGTGCCTGGAGTTGGGCAGAGAACACCGGGGAGCTGTTTTTT

D gene: -
V gene: TRBV5-1
clone size: -
J gene: TRBJ1-4
CDR3 protein: CASSAYKGTATNEKLFF
CDR3 DNA: TGCGCCAGCAGCGCCTACAAGGGGACTGCAACTAATGAAAAACTGTTTTTT

D gene: -
V gene: TRBV19
clone size: once
J gene: TRBJ1-2
CDR3 protein: CASSQASNYGYTF
CDR3 DNA: TGTGCCAGTAGTCAGGCGTCTAACTATGGCTACACCTTC

D gene: TRBD2
V gene: TRBV5-1
clone size: once
J gene: TRBJ2-7
CDR3 protein: CASSPGGKLIEQYF
CDR3 DNA: TGCGCCAGCAGTCCGGGAGGGAAGTTGATAGAGCAGTACTTC

D gene: -
V gene: TRBV27
clone size: -
J gene: TRBJ2-7
CDR3 protein: CASSNSGEQYF
CDR3 DNA: TGTGCCAGCAGTAACTCGGGTGAGCAGTACTTC

D gene: -
V gene: TRBV29-1
clone size: few
J gene: TRBJ1-2
CDR3 protein: CSVGGPNYGYTF
CDR3 DNA: TGCAGCGTAGGAGGGCCAAACTATGGCTACACCTTC

D gene: TRBD1
V gene: TRBV6-6
clone size: -
J gene: TRBJ1-4
CDR3 protein: CASSWQGGQGEKLFF
CDR3 DNA: TGTGCCAGCAGTTGGCAGGGGGGACAGGGAGAAAAACTGTTTTTT

D gene: TRBD1
V gene: TRBV28
clone size: -
J gene: TRBJ1-2
CDR3 protein: CASSLGRGRPYGYTF
CDR3 DNA: TGTGCCAGCAGTTTGGGCAGGGGGCGCCCCTATGGCTACACCTTC

D gene: TRBD1
V gene: TRBV28
clone size: -
J gene: TRBJ2-3
CDR3 protein: CASSLGQLHTDTQYF
CDR3 DNA: TGTGCCAGCAGTTTGGGACAGCTCCACACAGATACGCAGTATTTT

D gene: TRBD1
V gene: TRBV6-5
clone size: -
J gene: TRBJ1-2
CDR3 protein: CASRFGTGGGYTF
CDR3 DNA: TGTGCCAGCAGATTCGGGACAGGGGGTGGCTACACCTTC

D gene: TRBD2
V gene: TRBV15
clone size: -
J gene: TRBJ2-1
CDR3 protein: CATSRPLSTSGRGRGQFF
CDR3 DNA: TGTGCCACCAGCAGACCTTTATCGACTAGCGGGAGAGGTAGGGGGCAGTTCTTC

D gene: -
V gene: TRBV6-5
clone size: -
J gene: TRBJ2-1
CDR3 protein: CASTKANEQFF
CDR3 DNA: TGTGCCAGCACAAAAGCGAATGAGCAGTTCTTC

D gene: -
V gene: TRBV12-2
clone size: -
J gene: TRBJ1-5
CDR3 protein: CASRLEGGSDQPQHF
CDR3 DNA: TGTGCAAGTCGCTTAGAAGGGGGCAGTGATCAGCCCCAGCATTTT

D gene: TRBD2
V gene: TRBV28
clone size: -
J gene: TRBJ2-7
CDR3 protein: CASSQLAGVTHEQYF
CDR3 DNA: TGTGCCAGCAGTCAACTGGCGGGAGTAACCCACGAGCAGTACTTC